Listed below are T cell receptor beta chains from one sample, sequenced in a study of PD-1 blockade in classical Hodgkin lymphoma. Some clones are missing from TCRdb's copy, which holds only in-frame ones; the method was immunoSEQ multiplex PCR. The table records roughly 60,000 clones, about 92% of them present only once. The material was peripheral blood mononuclear cells (PBMCs), obtained before the fourth cycle of nivolumab. The receptors originated from a human donor with classical Hodgkin lymphoma. Both conserved end residues are trimmed from each CDR3.

j_call	v_call	cdr3_aa
TRBJ1-2	TRBV7-9	ASSLGAGGTYGYT
TRBJ2-7	TRBV6-5	ASSQGQGPTYEQY
TRBJ2-3	TRBV11-2	ASSLSGLADNTDTQY
TRBJ2-7	TRBV5-1	ASSADRGLSYEQY
TRBJ2-3	TRBV10-3	AINRSPTDTQY
TRBJ2-3	TRBV28	ASSLLDLRRTDTQY
TRBJ2-3	TRBV7-3	ASSPLGGSDTQY
TRBJ2-2	TRBV9	ASSARLAPNTGELF
TRBJ2-1	TRBV19	ASSIASGTFYNEQF
TRBJ2-7	TRBV28	ASRGGDRVHEQY
TRBJ2-6	TRBV18	ASSPVGRSGANVLT
TRBJ2-3	TRBV15	ATSRGGPRSTDTQY
TRBJ2-3	TRBV6-5	ASSYAQDTDTQY
TRBJ2-1	TRBV29-1	SVGAGMSYNEQF
TRBJ2-7	TRBV5-5	ASSLSLYYEQY
TRBJ2-3	TRBV5-1	ASSASSTDTQY
TRBJ1-4	TRBV28	ASSFPEVSGEKLF
TRBJ2-1	TRBV28	ASSLLAGGYAEQF
TRBJ2-7	TRBV5-4	ASSAAGPSSYEQY
TRBJ2-2	TRBV7-2	ASSYLASPPGELF
TRBJ1-2	TRBV4-2	ASSPLGPGEGYT
TRBJ2-5	TRBV25-1	ASSVQETQY
TRBJ1-4	TRBV28	ASRRSGGAGEKLF
TRBJ2-7	TRBV6-1	ASSEGGTAYEQY
TRBJ1-1	TRBV14	ASSFQMNTEAF
TRBJ1-6	TRBV10-3	AISGGNPQDLH
TRBJ2-7	TRBV6-6	ASRQLGAYEQY
TRBJ1-2	TRBV27	ASRTTGSFNYGYT
TRBJ1-1	TRBV2	ASSQDISGTEAF
TRBJ2-7	TRBV2	ASHKGQVGYEQY
TRBJ1-5	TRBV9	ASSVEGGGQPQH
TRBJ2-1	TRBV27	ASSPGTSGKEEQF
TRBJ2-2	TRBV19	ASRLTANTGELF
TRBJ2-7	TRBV12-2	ASRLKGCEQY
TRBJ2-7	TRBV6-5	ASRPGLAGTYEQY
TRBJ1-5	TRBV4-1	ASSKGSNQPQH
TRBJ1-2	TRBV5-1	ASRPGQPLSNYGYT
TRBJ2-5	TRBV11-2	ASSKTGRGETQY
TRBJ2-1	TRBV7-7	ASSLGQGAPYNEQF
TRBJ2-7	TRBV6-1	ASSEEPGGGQYEQY
TRBJ1-2	TRBV29-1	SVVLGAPLGYGYT
TRBJ2-1	TRBV5-5	ASSLGGSGYNEQF
TRBJ1-4	TRBV6-1	ASREGGGRFGEAANEKLF
TRBJ2-1	TRBV9	ASSVDLHSNNEQF
TRBJ2-1	TRBV5-4	ASSFGGSRNEQF
TRBJ2-5	TRBV9	ASSPTTGWETQY
TRBJ2-7	TRBV7-9	ASSSTGGSYEQY
TRBJ2-5	TRBV5-1	ASSLTGERETQY
TRBJ2-2	TRBV14	ASSLHRGVAGGGELF
TRBJ2-7	TRBV7-8	ASKPRSGTGVTYEQY